Given below is one TCR beta chain in context. Here immunoSEQ multiplex PCR was the method, and the copy in TCRdb shows in-frame clones only, minus some. The sample has almost 550,000 clones, about 80% seen once. The sample originates from a study of shared T cell receptors in the human thymus. Germline V gene lookup returns CDR1 MNHEY and CDR2 SMNVEV (reference sequence). The CDR3 contains 15 residues. J was trimmed by 2 bases and V by 5 bases; bases with no gene match: 7. The data also belong to a second study, concerning human thymus T cells. As that study records: Thymic tissue was derived from resections collected during corrective heart surgery. Repertoires sampled from thymus and blood appeared biased in V and J gene usage. Related research examined unrelated individuals and reported that their thymic repertoires overlapped highly.

The chain combines TRBV27 with TRBJ2-7; 9 nucleotides agree with TRBD2. The receptor comes from a boy younger than two with a congenital heart defect. Material for sequencing was thymocytes. The CDR3 DNA is TGTGCCAGCAGTCATTCGGGACTAGCCCCCTACGAGCAGTACTTC. Translated, it gives CASSHSGLAPYEQYF.